This T cell receptor beta chain was sequenced in a study of cytomegalovirus exposure and HLA in healthy donors. Germline assignment: CDR1 MNHEY and CDR2 SVGAGI. Trimming took 2 bases from V and 8 from J, leaving 13 bases between them. This CDR3 is 14 amino acids long. PCR amplification relied on 60 Vbeta primers (plus 13 Jbeta primers). Method: immunoSEQ multiplex PCR; TCRdb's copy keeps in-frame clones and lacks some. This sample has under 200,000 clones; 65% to 85% occur once, and the top ten carry about 5%. The chain recombines TRBV6-5 with TRBJ2-1; D unresolved. The receptor was isolated from a woman aged 45-60 years in good health and CMV-seropositive. The sequenced sample consisted of PBMCs. CDR3 protein: CASSYRQVKHEQFF. The CDR3, as DNA: TGTGCCAGCAGTTACAGGCAGGTAAAACATGAGCAGTTCTTC.